The clone carrying this T cell receptor beta chain was found once. Its target is unknown. A much larger clone differs from this one at a single base, so this may be a read error. CDR3 length: 15 residues. TCR beta CDR3 sequences were amplified from RNA transcripts. With the HTBI primer set, the TCR CDR3 went through a first round of RT-PCR. TCRdb reprocessed the multiplex PCR reads via MiXCR and lists one record per CDR3 protein. This sample has about 500,000 distinct CDR3 sequences, with roughly a sixth found just once. The data originate from a study of T cells in Graves' hyperthyroidism and ophthalmopathy. Study details: Pretreatment peripheral blood was obtained at initial diagnosis. Whole-study results and caveats: In blood, most of the thyroid clonotypes expanded above 0.001 were also present.

Ophthalmopathy patients showed a Clinical Activity Score of at least 3, NOSPECS grade of at least 4 and duration under 3 months. Isolation of PBMCs was performed on around 9.7 ml fresh peripheral blood. Input material: blood. The V and J genes are TRBV12-3 or TRBV12-4 and TRBJ2-1, with 8 nucleotides matching TRBD1. The receptor comes from a woman aged 25 to 39 with Graves' ophthalmopathy. The CDR3 bases are TGTGCCAGCAGTTTTTCGGACAGGGTCTACAATGAGCAGTGCTTC. Translating it yields CASSFSDRVYNEQCF.